Each of the 29 T cell receptor beta chains below was sequenced from the same sample in a study of blood T cell repertoires in COVID-19. Measured with immunoSEQ multiplex PCR; TCRdb has only the in-frame clones, and not every one. This sample yields under 200,000 clones, of which approximately 84% are seen a single time; over 12% belongs to the top ten. The sequenced material came from peripheral blood. These receptor sequences come from a man aged 18 to 29 with active or convalescent COVID-19.

The chain is built from TRBV5-4 and TRBJ2-1; maybe TRBD1 (6 bases). CDR1 is SGHNT, CDR2 YYREEE, per germline (reference sequence). The CDR3 consists of 15 residues. The germline V and J ends were trimmed by 0 bases and 8 bases, with 15 bases remaining between them. Here the CDR3 DNA reads TGTGCCAGCAGCTTGGCAGGGGATAGGTCCGATGAGCAGTTCTTC. Translation gives CASSLAGDRSDEQFF. The full variable domain, with the rest looked up from reference TRBV5-4 and TRBJ2-1, is ETGVTQSPTHLIKTRGQQVTLRCSSQSGHNTVSWYQQALGQGPQFIFQYYREEENGRGNFPPRFSGLQFPNYSSELNVNALELDDSALYLCASSLAGDRSDEQFFGPGTRLTVL.

The chain combines TRBV2 with TRBJ2-5; tentatively, D is TRBD2 (5 bases). The length of the CDR3 is 12 residues. Germline loops: CDR1 SNHLY, CDR2 FYNNEI. Trimming shortened V by 4 bases and J by 5 bases, and 8 bases separated the two germline ends. The CDR3 DNA sequence: TGTGCCAGCAGTGTACGCGGGGAGACCCAGTACTTC. Amino acid sequence: CASSVRGETQYF.

The V and J genes are TRBV19 and TRBJ1-1; D remains unclear. The germline CDR1 and CDR2 sequences are LNHDA and SQIVND (reference sequence). This CDR3 is 12 amino acids long. Trimming shortened V by 9 bases and J by 5 bases, and 13 bases separated the two germline ends. CDR3 coding DNA: TGTGCCAGCGGGAGGGAGGGTACTGAAGCTTTCTTT. Translating it yields CASGREGTEAFF.

The chain joins TRBV10-3 to TRBJ1-1; D possibly corresponds to TRBD1 (5 bases). CDR1 is ENHRY and CDR2 is SYGVKD in the germline V gene. The CDR3 consists of 13 residues. The V and J ends lost 5 bases and 1 base respectively, with 8 bases between them. As DNA, the CDR3 is TGTGCCATCAGTATACAGGAGAACACTGAAGCTTTCTTT. As protein: CAISIQENTEAFF.

The DNA of the CDR3 is TGTGCCAGCAGCTTGTCCCTCGGGTGGCAGCCCCAGCATTTT. It encodes CASSLSLGWQPQHF. V gene TRBV5-5 combines with J gene TRBJ1-5; D not resolved. Trimming took off 1 base at V and 7 bases at J, with 12 bases between the two ends. This CDR3 is 14 amino acids long. Germline CDR1 SGHKS, CDR2 YYEKEE (reference sequence). The variable domain in full, completed from reference TRBV5-5 and TRBJ1-5, reads DAGVTQSPTHLIKTRGQQVTLRCSPISGHKSVSWYQQVLGQGPQFIFQYYEKEERGRGNFPDRFSARQFPNYSSELNVNALLLGDSALYLCASSLSLGWQPQHFGDGTRLSIL.

The rearrangement joins TRBV7-6 to TRBJ2-1; TRBD2 agrees at 16 bases. This CDR3 is 17 amino acids long. CDR1 and CDR2 from the germline V gene are SGHVS and FNYEAQ. V trimming: 4 bases; J trimming: 6 bases; junction bases outside the gene matches: 6. The CDR3 DNA is TGTGCCAGCAGCTGGGCCGGGACTAGCGGGGGGGCCAATGAGCAGTTCTTC. Its translation: CASSWAGTSGGANEQFF.

The genes are TRBV6-1 and TRBJ2-2; 10 bases are shared with TRBD2. This CDR3 contains 19 residues. V lost 1 base to trimming and J lost 1 base; unmatched junction nucleotides: 9. Per germline, CDR1 MNHNS and CDR2 SASEGT. The CDR3 nucleotides read TGTGCCAGCAGTGAAGGGGGGCTAGCGGGGGCCCTGAACACCGGGGAGCTGTTTTTT. This codes for CASSEGGLAGALNTGELFF.

The J gene is TRBJ2-1, the V gene TRBV7-8; 7 nucleotides line up with TRBD1. V lost 5 bases and J lost 5; bases outside the gene matches: 9. The CDR3 sequence is 15 residues long. Germline CDR1 is SGHVS and CDR2 is FQNEAQ. The CDR3 nucleotides are TGTGCCAGCAGCCCCGGACAGGCTAACAACAATGAGCAGTTCTTC. It is translated as CASSPGQANNNEQFF.

J is TRBJ1-1 and V is TRBV23-1; tentative D call: TRBD1 (5 bases). TRBV23-1 is an ORF, and what it does is uncertain. V was trimmed by 3 bases and J by 4 bases, leaving 18 bases between them. This CDR3 spans 16 amino acids. CDR3 coding DNA: TGCGCCAGCAGTCACCCACAATCTACAGGTGGCACTGAAGCTTTCTTT. It yields the protein CASSHPQSTGGTEAFF.

This clone was recorded at least ten times. V is TRBV5-1 and J is TRBJ1-1; 8 bases match TRBD1. From germline, CDR1 is SGHRS and CDR2 YFSETQ. V lost 3 bases and J lost 1; bases outside the gene matches: 5. The CDR3 covers 15 residues. The CDR3 sequence is CASSSRQGSNTEAFF. The CDR3 DNA reads TGCGCCAGCAGCTCAAGACAGGGGTCGAACACTGAAGCTTTCTTT.

The DNA of the CDR3 is TGTGCCAGCAGCCTCGGACAGGGTAAGAACACTGAAGCTTTCTTT. It translates to CASSLGQGKNTEAFF. V is TRBV4-2 and J is TRBJ1-1; TRBD1 matches 8 bases. Germline values: CDR1 LGHNA, CDR2 YNFKEQ. With V trimmed by 4 bases and J by 1 base, 5 bases remained unmatched. This CDR3 has 15 residues.

This chain joins TRBV20-1 and TRBJ2-4; TRBD1 matches at 9 bases. J gave up 4 bases and V 3 bases, and 13 bases lay outside the gene matches. The CDR3 length is 17 residues. Per germline, CDR1 DFQATT and CDR2 SNEGSKA (reference sequence). The DNA for the CDR3 is TGCAGTGCTAGTTCGGGGACAGGGTACGGCTCAAAAAACATTCAGTACTTC. Its protein product is CSASSGTGYGSKNIQYF.

This rearrangement joins TRBV2 to TRBJ2-5; the D gene is possibly TRBD2 (5 bases). The V gene lost 5 bases and the J gene lost 5 bases, with 15 bases spanning the gap. The CDR3 length is 14 residues. Germline values: CDR1 SNHLY, CDR2 FYNNEI. CDR3 sequence (DNA): TGTGCCAGCAGTTCCGTCGGGGTGAGGGAGACCCAGTACTTC. Protein product: CASSSVGVRETQYF.

The CDR3 DNA sequence: TGTGCCAGCTCACCACCGCTAGGACAGGAGAGGAACACTGAAGCTTTCTTT. Amino acid sequence: CASSPPLGQERNTEAFF. This chain links TRBV18 with TRBJ1-1; 7 bases agree with TRBD1. The germline V gene encodes CDR1 KGHSH and CDR2 LQKENI. The CDR3 covers 17 residues. After removal of 0 bases from V and 1 base from J, the junction contained 8 bases not matched to a gene.

The CDR3 loop reads CAWTGTSAKRSYEQYF. The CDR3 DNA follows: TGTGCCTGGACCGGGACTAGCGCCAAACGTTCCTACGAGCAGTACTTC. The chain employs TRBV30 and TRBJ2-7, with TRBD2 identical over 10 bases. V was pared by 4 bases and J by 1 base, with 10 bases of the junction left unmatched. Germline V gene sequence: CDR1 GTSNPN, CDR2 SVGIG (reference sequence). The CDR3 covers 16 residues.

This chain links TRBV5-1 with TRBJ2-5, with TRBD1 matching 11 bases. Germline V gene data show CDR1 as SGHRS and CDR2 as YFSETQ. The CDR3 totals 15 residues. The V and J ends lost 3 bases and 5 bases, in that order; junction bases with no gene match: 6. CDR3 nucleotides: TGCGCCAGCAGCTGGCAGGGACAGGGGGGCGAGACCCAGTACTTC. Protein: CASSWQGQGGETQYF.

The V call is TRBV19, the J call TRBJ1-1; D is perhaps TRBD1 (5 bases). There are 15 residues in the CDR3. V lost 1 base, J lost 1 base, and 10 bases lay in between. Germline V gene sequence: CDR1 LNHDA, CDR2 SQIVND (reference sequence). In DNA form, the CDR3 reads TGTGCCAGTAGTATAGGTCGGACACAGAACACTGAAGCTTTCTTT. It specifies CASSIGRTQNTEAFF.

V and J are TRBV7-6 and TRBJ2-3, with 7 bases lining up with TRBD2. This CDR3 contains 17 residues. Per the germline V gene, CDR1 is SGHVS and CDR2 is FNYEAQ. V lost 5 bases and J lost 2; bases outside the gene matches: 13. CDR3 sequence: CASSREGGGGATDTQYF. CDR3 bases: TGTGCCAGCAGCCGTGAGGGCGGGGGAGGGGCCACAGATACGCAGTATTTT.

CDR3 in amino acids: CASTKGLTNEQFF. The CDR3 DNA is TGTGCCAGCACCAAGGGACTCACTAATGAGCAGTTCTTC. The V call is TRBV6-5, the J call TRBJ2-1, with D tentatively TRBD2 (6 bases). V was clipped by 7 bases and J by 7 bases, with 14 bases between them. Germline CDR1 is MNHEY and CDR2 is SVGAGI. This CDR3 is 13 amino acids long.

The chain carries TRBV13 and TRBJ1-2; a weak D match, TRBD1 (6 bases). The V gene lost 3 bases and the J gene lost 1 base, with 15 bases spanning the gap. Germline loops: CDR1 PRHDT, CDR2 FYEKMQ (reference sequence). This CDR3 comprises 16 residues. This CDR3 is CASSFRGARGNYGYTF. CDR3 nucleotides: TGTGCCAGCAGCTTTCGGGGGGCTCGAGGTAACTATGGCTACACCTTC.

This sequence joins TRBV28 and TRBJ2-5, with 10 bases fitting TRBD2. The CDR3 covers 13 residues. The germline V gene has CDR1 MDHEN and CDR2 SYDVKM. J gave up 3 bases and V 6 bases, and 1 base lay outside the gene matches. The CDR3 here is CASRLAGEETQYF. The CDR3 DNA sequence: TGTGCCAGCAGGCTAGCGGGAGAAGAGACCCAGTACTTC. The entire variable domain, with the rest obtained from reference TRBV28 and TRBJ2-5, is as follows: DVKVTQSSRYLVKRTGEKVFLECVQDMDHENMFWYRQDPGLGLRLIYFSYDVKMKEKGDIPEGYSVSREKKERFSLILESASTNQTSMYLCASRLAGEETQYFGPGTRLLVL.

This rearrangement joins TRBV3-1 (or the pseudogene TRBV3-2) to TRBJ1-4; 8 positions agree with TRBD1. Looked up from germline, CDR1 is LGHDT and CDR2 is YNNKEL (reference sequence). The CDR3 totals 14 residues. J lost 4 bases, V lost 4 bases, and 2 bases had no gene match. The DNA of the CDR3 is TGTGCCAGCAGCCCCGACAGGGGTAATGAAAAACTGTTTTTT. Amino acids: CASSPDRGNEKLFF.

This clone was detected a few times. The chain combines TRBV7-2 with TRBJ1-2, with TRBD1 as a possible D gene (5 bases). The length of the CDR3 is 15 residues. V shed 4 bases and J shed 8 bases, with 20 bases lying between them. Germline CDR1 SGHTA, CDR2 FQGNSA. The CDR3: CASSSLLGGIGGYTF. For the CDR3, the DNA is TGTGCCAGCAGCTCGCTCCTGGGGGGAATCGGCGGCTACACCTTC. The full variable domain, in which reference TRBV7-2 and TRBJ1-2 provide the parts outside the CDR3, is GAGVSQSPSNKVTEKGKDVELRCDPISGHTALYWYRQSLGQGLEFLIYFQGNSAPDKSGLPSDRFSAERTGGSVSTLTIQRTQQEDSAVYLCASSSLLGGIGGYTFGSGTRLTVV.

This chain links TRBV4-1 with TRBJ2-4; 9 nucleotides align to TRBD2. V gave up 0 bases and J gave up 3 bases; unmatched junction bases: 6. Germline V gene sequence: CDR1 MGHRA, CDR2 YSYEKL. The CDR3 sequence is 17 residues long. CDR3 DNA sequence: TGCGCCAGCAGCCAAGAGGGGCGCGGGGGGGACAAAAACATTCAGTACTTC. It yields the protein CASSQEGRGGDKNIQYF.

CDR3 nucleotide sequence: TGTGCCAGCAGCTTAGCGTGGCAAGGCAATCAGCCCCAGCATTTT. Protein product: CASSLAWQGNQPQHF. This chain connects TRBV7-8 to TRBJ1-5; no clear D. Germline V CDR1 and CDR2: SGHVS, FQNEAQ. CDR3 length: 15 residues. Trimming cost V 0 bases and J 2 bases, with 8 bases left between them.

The chain uses TRBV19 and TRBJ1-2; D is ambiguous. CDR1 and CDR2 from the germline V gene are LNHDA and SQIVND (reference sequence). The CDR3 is 13 residues long. V was clipped by 6 bases and J by 0 bases, with 8 bases between them. The CDR3 DNA sequence: TGTGCCAGTAGCCTCGGGGCTAACTATGGCTACACCTTC. Translating gives CASSLGANYGYTF.

The V call is TRBV21-1, the J call TRBJ2-2; the D call of TRBD2 is as the table states it, not checked on the DNA. TRBV21-1 is labeled a pseudogene. This CDR3 spans 17 amino acids. The CDR3: CASSKSSPGTMSGELFF. CDR3 DNA sequence: TGTGCCAGCAGCAAATCCAGTCCCGGGACTATGTCCGGGGAGCTGTTTTTT.

The chain combines TRBV6-6 with TRBJ2-7; TRBD1 matches 10 bases. The germline V gene encodes CDR1 MNHNY and CDR2 SVGAGI (reference sequence). The CDR3 totals 14 residues. V lost 7 bases, J lost 6 bases, and 9 bases stayed unmatched. CDR3 bases: TGTGCCAGCAAGCGGGGACAGGGGATGGGCGAGCAGTACTTC. Its protein is CASKRGQGMGEQYF.

This clone was seen only once. The chain combines TRBV2 with TRBJ2-1; TRBD2 agrees at 10 bases. The V gene end was trimmed by 7 bases and the J gene end by 4 bases; junction bases not matched to a gene: 13. CDR1 SNHLY and CDR2 FYNNEI come from the germline V gene. The CDR3 is 17 amino acids. CDR3 region: CASTSFLAGGGYNEQFF. The CDR3 DNA is TGTGCCAGCACCTCCTTTTTAGCGGGGGGAGGATACAATGAGCAGTTCTTC.